This TCR beta chain was profiled in a study of blood T cell repertoires in COVID-19. In the source study's methods: Estimation of nucleated cell counts was performed using reference gene primer amplification. Profiling relied on immunoSEQ multiplex PCR, and the TCRdb table lists in-frame clones only, not all of them. V, J and clone size derive from that table, while D and trimming were established from the DNA sequence. Here the sample spans 100,000 or so clones, roughly 86% being singletons. A single count supports this clone. V lost 2 bases to trimming and J lost 3 bases, with 4 bases between them. Germline V gene lookup returns CDR1 KGHDR and CDR2 SFDVKD. The CDR3 spans 13 residues.

J is TRBJ2-1 and V is TRBV24-1; D not certain. The receptor comes from a man in his fifties with active or convalescent COVID-19. Sequencing was carried out using peripheral blood. Here the CDR3 reads CATSDYNYNEQFF. In DNA, the CDR3 is TGTGCCACCAGTGATTACAACTACAATGAGCAGTTCTTC.